The rows below give T cell receptor beta chains drawn from one sample of a study of vaccination and CD4 T cells after COVID-19. TCRdb re-analysed the PCR reads in MiXCR, keeping a single row per CDR3 protein. In the table there are around 10,000 distinct CDR3 sequences, 30% to 40% of which are singletons. Their recognized antigens are unknown. Material for sequencing was CD4+ T cells from blood, cultured in vitro. Source of these receptors: a human donor in good health. Both conserved end residues are part of each CDR3. Each record gives: V gene, D gene, clone size, J gene, CDR3 protein, CDR3 DNA. A D gene is named only where the DNA matches it firmly. The size of a clone is reported for some rows only, either as once, few or many, or as a class for expanded clones.

>TRBV7-7|-|-|TRBJ2-2
CASSSSRVTGELFF
TGTGCCAGCAGCTCATCTAGGGTGACCGGGGAGCTGTTTTTT
>TRBV7-2|-|-|TRBJ1-1
CASSRETRNTEAFF
TGTGCCAGCAGCAGAGAAACAAGGAACACTGAAGCTTTCTTT
>TRBV20-1|-|-|TRBJ2-1
CSATAGDGVYNEQFF
TGCAGTGCTACCGCAGGGGATGGGGTGTACAATGAGCAGTTCTTC
>TRBV27|TRBD1|medium-sized|TRBJ1-1
CASTKTGGTEAFF
TGTGCCAGCACTAAAACAGGGGGCACTGAAGCTTTCTTT
>TRBV11-2|-|few|TRBJ1-2
CASSLDRPGALNGYTF
TGTGCCAGCAGCTTAGATCGCCCAGGAGCCCTGAATGGCTACACCTTC
>TRBV5-4|-|-|TRBJ1-1
CASSRSGLNTEAFF
TGTGCCAGCAGCCGGTCTGGGCTGAACACTGAAGCTTTCTTT
>TRBV7-6|-|-|TRBJ1-5
CASNLAGDQPQHF
TGTGCCAGCAACTTGGCGGGGGATCAGCCCCAGCATTTT
>TRBV24-1|-|few|TRBJ2-1
CATSDFTKGDEQFF
TGTGCCACCAGTGATTTTACTAAGGGGGATGAGCAGTTCTTC
>TRBV7-2|-|-|TRBJ2-2
CASSLAGVGSAGELFF
TGTGCCAGCAGCTTAGCGGGAGTGGGATCGGCCGGGGAGCTGTTTTTT
>TRBV30|-|-|TRBJ2-7
CAWSEGASEQYF
TGTGCCTGGAGTGAAGGGGCTAGCGAGCAGTACTTC
>TRBV19|-|-|TRBJ1-5
CASRKGSGQPQHF
TGTGCCAGTAGAAAGGGGTCAGGGCAGCCCCAGCATTTT
>TRBV11-2|-|-|TRBJ2-5
CASSLDVLGGRGTQYF
TGTGCCAGCAGCTTAGACGTGCTGGGGGGGCGCGGGACCCAGTACTTC
>TRBV5-4|-|-|TRBJ2-4
CASSLDLGGAKNIQYF
TGTGCCAGCAGCTTGGACCTTGGGGGAGCCAAAAACATTCAGTACTTC
>TRBV7-2|-|-|TRBJ2-2
CASSLTGIRNTGELFF
TGTGCCAGCAGTTTAACAGGGATTCGGAACACCGGGGAGCTGTTTTTT
>TRBV7-2|-|-|TRBJ1-2
CASSLGSRGYGYTF
TGTGCCAGCAGCTTAGGATCCCGGGGCTATGGCTACACCTTC
>TRBV29-1|-|-|TRBJ1-2
CSVEDKDYGYTF
TGCAGCGTTGAGGACAAGGACTATGGCTACACCTTC
>TRBV6-2/TRBV6-3|-|-|TRBJ1-1
CASSYGGASFTEAFF
TGTGCCAGCAGTTACGGAGGGGCGTCGTTCACTGAAGCTTTCTTT
>TRBV20-1|TRBD1|-|TRBJ1-2
CSARDSGQSIRGYTF
TGCAGTGCTAGGGACTCGGGACAGTCGATAAGAGGCTACACCTTC
>TRBV7-8|-|-|TRBJ2-2
CASSLAQAAGTGELFF
TGTGCCAGCAGCTTAGCGCAGGCGGCCGGCACCGGGGAGCTGTTTTTT
>TRBV28|-|few|TRBJ1-1
CASSFRALSTGNTEAFF
TGTGCCAGCAGTTTCCGGGCCCTATCGACGGGGAACACTGAAGCTTTCTTT
>TRBV19|-|-|TRBJ2-5
CASSIDWQTLETQYF
TGTGCCAGTAGTATAGATTGGCAGACATTAGAGACCCAGTACTTC
>TRBV7-9|-|-|TRBJ2-3
CASSSTSTDTQYF
TGTGCCAGCAGCTCGACCAGCACAGATACGCAGTATTTT
>TRBV7-7|TRBD2|-|TRBJ2-3
CASSAGGGTDTQYF
TGTGCCAGCAGCGCCGGGGGGGGGACAGATACGCAGTATTTT
>TRBV7-8|-|few|TRBJ1-1
CASSLITGTNTEAFF
TGTGCCAGCAGCTTAATTACGGGGACAAACACTGAAGCTTTCTTT
>TRBV5-1|TRBD2|few|TRBJ2-7
CASSWTLAGPSYEQYF
TGCGCCAGCAGCTGGACACTAGCGGGACCCTCCTACGAGCAGTACTTC
>TRBV20-1|-|-|TRBJ1-5
CSASEASGNQPQHF
TGCAGTGCTAGTGAGGCATCCGGCAATCAGCCCCAGCATTTT
>TRBV9|-|-|TRBJ2-5
CASSSQGGTLLKETQYF
TGTGCCAGCAGCTCACAGGGTGGGACGTTACTTAAGGAGACCCAGTACTTC
>TRBV28|TRBD1|-|TRBJ1-1
CASSYRGHTEAFF
TGTGCCAGCAGTTACAGGGGGCACACTGAAGCTTTCTTT
>TRBV5-1|TRBD1|-|TRBJ2-5
CASSPRGETQYF
TGCGCCAGCAGCCCCAGGGGGGAGACCCAGTACTTC
>TRBV20-1|-|-|TRBJ2-7
CSAGVGSLGYEQYF
TGCAGTGCTGGGGTGGGCTCCTTGGGCTACGAGCAGTACTTC
>TRBV2|TRBD1|few|TRBJ1-5
CASSNRDRGLSPQHF
TGTGCCAGCAGCAATCGGGACAGGGGATTATCGCCCCAGCATTTT
>TRBV19|-|-|TRBJ1-5
CASSGAGRVGDQPQHF
TGTGCCAGTAGTGGGGCGGGGAGGGTTGGCGATCAGCCCCAGCATTTT
>TRBV7-6|-|-|TRBJ2-5
CASSRGSVGETQYF
TGTGCCAGCAGCCGTGGGTCGGTTGGGGAGACCCAGTACTTC
>TRBV7-2|TRBD2|-|TRBJ2-7
CASSSPPSGLTGEQYF
TGTGCCAGCAGCTCACCCCCTAGCGGGCTTACTGGGGAGCAGTACTTC
>TRBV20-1|TRBD2|few|TRBJ2-3
CSARASGARTDTQYF
TGCAGTGCTAGAGCTAGCGGGGCCCGCACAGATACGCAGTATTTT
>TRBV5-1|-|-|TRBJ2-7
CASSSQDSRVGEQYF
TGCGCCAGCAGCTCACAGGACAGTAGGGTGGGCGAGCAGTACTTC
>TRBV6-5|TRBD1|-|TRBJ2-7
CASSYRRDRGNYEQYF
TGTGCCAGCAGTTACCGCCGGGACAGGGGCAACTACGAGCAGTACTTC
>TRBV19|-|-|TRBJ2-1
CASSTPTQLAPMKLF
TGTGCCAGTAGTACGCCGACTCAACTAGCCCCGATGAAGCTCTTC
>TRBV28|-|-|TRBJ1-5
CASSPQGGGGQPQHF
TGTGCCAGCAGTCCCCAAGGTGGGGGAGGTCAGCCCCAGCATTTT
>TRBV20-1|-|-|TRBJ1-1
CSVRGYTEAFF
TGCAGTGTTCGGGGGTACACTGAAGCTTTCTTT
>TRBV6-2/TRBV6-3|-|-|TRBJ2-3
CASRHVGGTDTQYF
TGTGCCAGTAGGCATGTAGGCGGCACAGATACGCAGTATTTT
>TRBV20-1|-|-|TRBJ2-7
CSAGLTPSLEQYF
TGCAGTGCTGGACTAACCCCCTCCCTCGAGCAGTACTTC
>TRBV19|-|few|TRBJ1-2
CASSNAGTSNYGYTF
TGTGCCAGTAGTAATGCGGGGACCTCTAACTATGGCTACACCTTC
>TRBV30|TRBD1|-|TRBJ1-5
CAWRLTGAPGQPQHF
TGTGCCTGGAGGCTGACAGGGGCACCAGGCCAGCCCCAGCATTTT
>TRBV5-4|-|once|TRBJ1-1
CASREEAGPTEAFF
TGTGCCAGCAGGGAGGAAGCAGGACCCACTGAAGCTTTCTTT
>TRBV6-1|TRBD1|-|TRBJ1-2
CASNTLGQGALINYGYTF
TGTGCCAGCAACACACTCGGACAGGGGGCACTGATAAACTATGGCTACACCTTC
>TRBV20-1|-|-|TRBJ2-1
CSARDLSDHYNEQFF
TGCAGTGCTAGAGATCTTAGCGACCACTACAATGAGCAGTTCTTC
>TRBV12-3/TRBV12-4|TRBD2|-|TRBJ2-2
CASIGGWRFTGELFF
TGTGCCAGCATCGGGGGGTGGCGGTTCACCGGGGAGCTGTTTTTT
>TRBV10-3|-|-|TRBJ1-2
CAISQGQSECYTF
TGTGCCATCTCCCAAGGACAGTCTGAGTGCTACACCTTC
>TRBV20-1|TRBD2|few|TRBJ2-7
CSARSGTASSYEQYF
TGCAGTGCTAGAAGCGGGACGGCGAGCTCCTACGAGCAGTACTTC
>TRBV7-9|-|-|TRBJ1-1
CASRPGNEAFF
TGTGCCAGCAGGCCTGGGAACGAAGCTTTCTTT
>TRBV6-4|-|-|TRBJ2-3
CASSKDSGTDTQYF
TGTGCCAGCAGTAAGGACAGTGGCACAGATACGCAGTATTTT
>TRBV20-1|-|-|TRBJ1-1
CSASIKADTEAFF
TGCAGTGCTAGCATTAAGGCGGACACTGAAGCTTTCTTT
>TRBV19|-|-|TRBJ1-5
CASHDRGQPQHF
TGTGCCAGTCACGACAGAGGTCAGCCCCAGCATTTT
>TRBV10-3|-|few|TRBJ1-2
CAISNRSDGYTF
TGTGCCATCAGTAACCGATCCGATGGCTACACCTTC
>TRBV6-5|TRBD2|-|TRBJ2-7
CASSYFSSGGILCF
TGTGCCAGCAGTTACTTTTCTAGCGGGGGCATCCTGTGCTTC
>TRBV20-1|-|few|TRBJ2-7
CSALDVGLGSKYF
-
>TRBV7-2|-|few|TRBJ2-4
CASSPTGGRTKNIQYF
TGTGCCAGCAGCCCTACTGGGGGGCGGACCAAAAACATTCAGTACTTC